Detailed here is one T cell receptor beta chain. Its antigen is undetermined. Sequencing used immunoSEQ multiplex PCR; TCRdb keeps in-frame clones, though not all of them. The data contain under 130,000 clones, roughly 82% of them singletons. CDR1 is SGHDT and CDR2 is YYEEEE in the germline V gene. The V gene lost 0 bases and the J gene lost 0 bases, with 7 bases spanning the gap. The length of the CDR3 is 15 residues. The sample comes from a study of T cell responses to AZD1222 COVID-19 vaccine. Overall study findings and caveats: Dominant CD4 TCR responses targeted spike regions 160-218 and 743-854.

The source of this sequence is an adult in good health. The sample here was peripheral blood, taken on day 0 of AZD1222 vaccination. The chain has TRBV5-6 and TRBJ1-3, with unresolved D. CDR3 bases: TGTGCCAGCAGCTTGGGGGCCAACTCTGGAAACACCATATATTTT. Its translation is CASSLGANSGNTIYF. Using reference TRBV5-6 and TRBJ1-3 for the parts outside the CDR3, the full variable domain is DAGVTQSPTHLIKTRGQQVTLRCSPKSGHDTVSWYQQALGQGPQFIFQYYEEEERQRGNFPDRFSGHQFPNYSSELNVNALLLGDSALYLCASSLGANSGNTIYFGEGSWLTVV.